These 26 T cell receptor beta chains share one sample of origin, sequenced in a study of read filtering for tumor transcriptome and immune sequencing. This library used roughly 370 ng RNA and molecular barcoded adaptors spanning alpha/delta and beta/gamma chains. TCRdb reanalysed the reads using MiXCR and keeps one entry per CDR3 protein. The sample contains tens of thousands of distinct CDR3 sequences, 15% to 20% of which appear only once. The material sequenced was a population of CD138-negative cells sorted from bone marrow. These receptors came from a donor aged 40 or over with multiple myeloma.

This clonotype was counted at least ten times. The rearrangement uses TRBV18 and TRBJ2-2; TRBD2 agrees at 8 bases. CDR3 length equals 15 residues. CDR1 and CDR2 from the germline V gene are KGHSH and LQKENI. V lost 3 bases, J lost 4 bases, and 4 bases stayed unmatched. The CDR3 spells CASSPATSVTGELFF. In DNA, the CDR3 is TGTGCCAGCTCACCTGCGACTAGCGTCACCGGGGAGCTGTTTTTT. Filled out from reference TRBV18 and TRBJ2-2, the complete variable domain reads NAGVMQNPRHLVRRRGQEARLRCSPMKGHSHVYWYRQLPEEGLKFMVYLQKENIIDESGMPKERFSAEFPKEGPSILRIQQVVRGDSAAYFCASSPATSVTGELFFGEGSRLTVL.

This clonotype occurred many times. V gene TRBV11-2 combines with J gene TRBJ1-1; TRBD1 might be the D (6 bases). In germline, CDR1 is SGHAT, CDR2 FQNNGV. V was pared by 1 base and J by 4 bases, with 13 bases between. CDR3 size: 15 residues. CDR3 residues: CASSLVPQGFTEAFF. CDR3 in DNA: TGTGCCAGCAGCTTAGTCCCGCAGGGGTTCACTGAAGCTTTCTTT.

The V gene is TRBV10-3, the J gene TRBJ1-6, with D perhaps TRBD1 (6 bases). The germline V and J ends were trimmed by 2 bases and 6 bases, with 23 bases remaining between them. The CDR3 has 19 amino acids. Germline assignment: CDR1 ENHRY and CDR2 SYGVKD. The CDR3 region has the DNA TGTGCCATCAGTGAGATTGAGGGGGGAACCTCGGAGGGTAATTCACCCCTCCACTTT. It yields the protein CAISEIEGGTSEGNSPLHF.

There are many counts of this clonotype. The V and J genes are TRBV28 and TRBJ2-3; 11 positions match TRBD1. Trimming took 8 bases from V and 10 from J; bases not matched to a gene: 14. Germline V lookup: CDR1 MDHEN, CDR2 SYDVKM. CDR3 length: 15 residues. Here the CDR3 DNA reads TGTGCCAGCGGGCCCTCGGGACAGGGGGATAAGGCGCAGTATTTT. This encodes CASGPSGQGDKAQYF. The full variable domain, its missing parts supplied by reference TRBV28 and TRBJ2-3, is DVKVTQSSRYLVKRTGEKVFLECVQDMDHENMFWYRQDPGLGLRLIYFSYDVKMKEKGDIPEGYSVSREKKERFSLILESASTNQTSMYLCASGPSGQGDKAQYFGPGTRLTVL.

This clonotype has at least ten counts. The V and J genes are TRBV5-1 and TRBJ1-4; no firm D call. CDR1 is SGHRS and CDR2 is YFSETQ in the germline V gene. The CDR3 contains 16 residues. The V gene lost 0 bases and the J gene lost 0 bases, with 9 bases spanning the gap. The CDR3 nucleotides read TGCGCCAGCAGCTTGGACGGATATGCAACTAATGAAAAACTGTTTTTT. Translating gives CASSLDGYATNEKLFF.

This clonotype appeared many times. The chain is built from TRBV7-9 and TRBJ1-1; D perhaps matches TRBD1 (6 bases). The CDR3 covers 14 residues. The ends were cut back, 2 bases at V and 5 bases at J, with 12 bases in the middle. The germline V gene encodes CDR1 SEHNR and CDR2 FQNEAQ (reference sequence). This CDR3 reads CASSLRGGDTEAFF. The CDR3 coding sequence is TGTGCCAGCAGCTTAAGAGGGGGGGATACTGAAGCTTTCTTT.

This clonotype was counted many times. As DNA, the CDR3 is TGCAGTGGGAGTGGTTACTCTGGGGCCAACGTCCTGACTTTC. Amino acids: CSGSGYSGANVLTF. This sequence joins TRBV20-1 and TRBJ2-6; no firm D call. The CDR3 sequence is 14 residues long. Germline V gene sequence: CDR1 DFQATT, CDR2 SNEGSKA (reference sequence). V was pared by 7 bases and J by 0 bases, with 10 bases between.

This clonotype was picked up a small number of times. The CDR3 protein is CASSVAGSGPPGELFF. DNA of the CDR3: TGTGCCAGCAGCGTAGCCGGGAGCGGACCCCCCGGGGAGCTGTTTTTT. The chain recombines TRBV9 with TRBJ2-2; D perhaps matches TRBD2 (6 bases). Trimming took 0 bases from V and 6 from J, leaving 15 bases between them. CDR3 length equals 16 residues. CDR1 SGDLS and CDR2 YYNGEE come from the germline V gene.

This chain links TRBV5-4 with TRBJ2-5, with 9 bases that match TRBD1. The CDR3 spans 14 residues. J gave up 7 bases and V 3 bases, and 7 bases lay outside the gene matches. Germline V gene data show CDR1 as SGHNT and CDR2 as YYREEE (reference sequence). CDR3 coding DNA: TGTGCCAGCAGCTCCGACAGGGGGTTTGTGACCCAGTACTTC. Protein sequence: CASSSDRGFVTQYF.

This clonotype occurred a few times. The chain employs TRBV3-1 and TRBJ2-3; 12 bases align to TRBD2. The CDR3 covers 14 residues. V gave up 6 bases and J gave up 5 bases; unmatched junction bases: 3. Germline V gives CDR1 LGHDT, CDR2 YNNKEL (reference sequence). CDR3: CASRTSGGGDTQYF. The CDR3 coding sequence is TGTGCCAGCAGGACTAGCGGGGGCGGAGATACGCAGTATTTT.

V gene TRBV20-1 combines with J gene TRBJ2-3; 10 bases match TRBD1. V dropped 5 bases and J dropped 8; count of bases not matched to a gene: 13. The CDR3 has 15 amino acids. CDR1 is DFQATT and CDR2 is SNEGSKA in the germline V gene (reference sequence). For the CDR3, the DNA is TGCAGTGCTGTAACCGGGACAGGGGATCCAGGTACGCAGTATTTT. Protein product: CSAVTGTGDPGTQYF.

Note on this clonotype: One end of the junction varies from germline; a read error may be responsible. The chain combines TRBV20-1 with TRBJ1-6; D is uncertain. CDR1 DFQATT and CDR2 SNEGSKA come from the germline V gene (reference sequence). The CDR3 has 16 residues. The CDR3, as DNA: TGCGGTGCCCCGCTTGTGGAGTACGGCTATAATTCACCCCTCCACTTT. This codes for CGAPLVEYGYNSPLHF.

Concerning this clonotype: A far larger clone is only one base removed, so a read error is likely. The chain joins TRBV11-1 to TRBJ2-1; 9 bases match TRBD2. This CDR3 region has 15 residues. The V and J ends lost 3 bases and 5 bases, in that order; junction bases with no gene match: 5. CDR1 SGHAT and CDR2 FQDESV come from the germline V gene (reference sequence). Here the CDR3 reads CASSFGGRAHNEQFF. Here the CDR3 DNA reads TGTGCCAGCAGCTTTGGCGGGAGGGCCCACAATGAGCAGTTCTTC.

This clonotype has ten or more counts. This chain joins TRBV29-1 and TRBJ2-2; 7 nucleotides align to TRBD1. The V gene's germline CDR1 is SQVTM and CDR2 ANQGSEA. The CDR3 runs to 15 residues. The V and J ends lost 7 bases and 3 bases, in that order; junction bases with no gene match: 11. CDR3: CSARKTGRDTGELFF. The CDR3, as DNA: TGCAGCGCTAGGAAGACAGGGCGGGACACCGGGGAGCTGTTTTTT.

By proportion, this clonotype is medium-sized. The chain carries TRBV28 and TRBJ2-1; 11 nucleotides agree with TRBD2. Unmatched junction bases numbered 4, after V lost 5 bases and J lost 4 bases. This CDR3 region has 15 residues. Looked up from germline, CDR1 is MDHEN and CDR2 is SYDVKM. The CDR3 loop reads CASSSSGRVYNEQFF. The CDR3 DNA follows: TGTGCCAGCAGTAGTAGCGGGAGGGTTTACAATGAGCAGTTCTTC.

This clonotype occurred many times. The rearrangement uses TRBV5-4 and TRBJ1-1; 10 bases agree with TRBD1. V gave up 3 bases and J gave up 10 bases; unmatched junction bases: 6. The CDR3 is made up of 13 amino acids. Germline V gives CDR1 SGHNT, CDR2 YYREEE (reference sequence). CDR3 sequence: CASSSLTGGRAFF. The CDR3 region has the DNA TGTGCCAGCAGCTCCCTGACAGGGGGCAGAGCTTTCTTT. The full variable domain, with the rest looked up from reference TRBV5-4 and TRBJ1-1, is ETGVTQSPTHLIKTRGQQVTLRCSSQSGHNTVSWYQQALGQGPQFIFQYYREEENGRGNFPPRFSGLQFPNYSSELNVNALELDDSALYLCASSSLTGGRAFFGQGTRLTVV.

This clonotype has a count of ten or more. This chain uses TRBV7-2 with TRBJ2-5; no clear D gene. The CDR3 contains 11 residues. The V gene lost 3 bases and the J gene lost 4 bases, with 3 bases spanning the gap. CDR1 and CDR2 (germline): SGHTA, FQGNSA. CDR3 region: CASSFSETQYF. In DNA form, the CDR3 reads TGTGCCAGCAGCTTTTCAGAGACCCAGTACTTC.

This clonotype came up many times. V gene TRBV2 combines with J gene TRBJ1-1; perhaps TRBD1 as D (6 bases). V lost 6 bases and J 5 bases, leaving 25 bases between the germline ends. The germline CDR1 and CDR2 sequences are SNHLY and FYNNEI. The CDR3 contains 17 residues. CDR3 residues: CASSPEGGWGMRTEAFF. The CDR3 DNA reads as TGTGCCAGCAGCCCCGAAGGGGGGTGGGGGATGAGGACTGAAGCTTTCTTT.

Ten or more counts support this clonotype. The chain combines TRBV20-1 with TRBJ2-6, with D unresolved. The CDR3 loop spans 12 amino acids. From germline, CDR1 is DFQATT and CDR2 SNEGSKA (reference sequence). The V end was cut by 2 bases, the J end by 4 bases, with 3 bases between. CDR3 sequence reads: CSARPGANVLTF. DNA of the CDR3: TGCAGTGCTAGACCAGGGGCCAACGTCCTGACTTTC.

This clonotype appeared a single time. Given a far larger clone just one base away, this is likely a sequencing read error. V gene TRBV7-9 combines with J gene TRBJ2-5; D is ambiguous. The CDR3 runs to 11 residues. CDR1 SEHNR and CDR2 FQNEAQ come from the germline V gene (reference sequence). The CDR3 loop reads CASSLEETRYF. The CDR3, as DNA: TGTGCCAGCAGCTTAGAGGAGACCCGGTACTTC.

This clonotype was seen repeatedly, ten times or more. This chain links TRBV20-1 with TRBJ2-7; TRBD2 agrees at 7 bases. Trimming took 0 bases from V and 0 from J; bases not matched to a gene: 11. From germline, CDR1 is DFQATT and CDR2 SNEGSKA (reference sequence). The CDR3 loop spans 17 amino acids. DNA for the CDR3: TGCAGTGCTAGAGACGTCCGGGGAGGGCTTTTCTCCTACGAGCAGTACTTC. Translating gives CSARDVRGGLFSYEQYF.

This clonotype was found a few times. The gene calls are TRBV20-1 and TRBJ2-1; D is unclear. Per the germline V gene, CDR1 is DFQATT and CDR2 is SNEGSKA (reference sequence). V lost 1 base and J 1 base, leaving 2 bases between the germline ends. The CDR3 length is 12 residues. In DNA form, the CDR3 reads TGCAGTGCTAGAGGATCCTACAATGAGCAGTTCTTC. Translating it yields CSARGSYNEQFF.

This clonotype was seen many times. The gene calls are TRBV13 and TRBJ2-5; D is undetermined. Germline V CDR1 and CDR2: PRHDT, FYEKMQ (reference sequence). V lost 5 bases to trimming and J lost 5 bases, with 9 bases between them. The CDR3 is made up of 12 amino acids. The DNA for the CDR3 is TGTGCCAGCAGCCGCGAAAAGGAGACCCAGTACTTC. Translated, it gives CASSREKETQYF.

This sequence joins TRBV25-1 and TRBJ2-6; tentative D call: TRBD1 (6 bases). This CDR3 spans 14 amino acids. CDR1 and CDR2 (germline): MGHDK, SYGVNS. Trimming cost V 9 bases and J 2 bases, with 11 bases left between them. The CDR3 loop is CASQSGAGANVLTF. In DNA form, the CDR3 reads TGTGCCAGTCAGTCAGGGGCTGGGGCCAACGTCCTGACTTTC.

By proportion, this clonotype is medium-sized. J is TRBJ2-1 and V is TRBV11-2, with D uncertain. The CDR3 is 12 residues long. Per germline, CDR1 SGHAT and CDR2 FQNNGV. V was pared by 4 bases and J by 9 bases, with 10 bases between. The CDR3 loop is CASSSHPGEQFF. CDR3 nucleotide sequence: TGTGCCAGCAGCTCCCACCCGGGTGAGCAGTTCTTC.

This clonotype was seen repeatedly, ten times or more. The chain carries TRBV29-1 and TRBJ2-2, with 7 nucleotides matching TRBD1. CDR3 length: 15 residues. V lost 5 bases, J lost 0 bases, and 6 bases stayed unmatched. CDR1 and CDR2 (germline): SQVTM, ANQGSEA. CDR3 protein: CSVRGGFANTGELFF. DNA for the CDR3: TGCAGCGTTAGAGGGGGCTTCGCGAACACCGGGGAGCTGTTTTTT.